Listed below are T cell receptor beta chains from one sample, sequenced in a study of blood T cell repertoires in COVID-19. Assay: immunoSEQ multiplex PCR; the TCRdb copy retains only in-frame clones and omits some. Of under 300,000 clones in the sample, around 87% were seen once. Sequenced material: PBMCs or T cells enriched from blood (not recorded which). The receptors come from a woman younger than 30 who had recovered from COVID-19. Both conserved end residues are part of each CDR3. D genes are given only for firm matches. Clone size is shown for a subset of rows, as once, few, many or a class of expanded clone.

TRBV7-9	.	TRBJ1-2	.	CASSLTLDSLANYGYTF	TGTGCCAGCAGCTTGACCTTGGACAGCCTAGCTAACTATGGCTACACCTTC
TRBV10-1	.	TRBJ2-3	.	CASSEGTLASTDTQYF	TGCGCCAGCAGTGAGGGGACCCTAGCGAGCACAGATACGCAGTATTTT
TRBV29-1	.	TRBJ2-7	TRBD1	CSVWTGTSYEQYF	TGCAGCGTCTGGACAGGCACCTCCTACGAGCAGTACTTC
TRBV5-4	.	TRBJ2-3	TRBD2	CATEGLAGGQYF	TGTGCCACCGAGGGACTAGCGGGGGGGCAGTATTTT
TRBV5-1	.	TRBJ2-5	.	CASSSPGEVGRTQYF	TGCGCCAGCAGCTCGCCGGGGGAAGTAGGTAGGACCCAGTACTTC
TRBV10-3	.	TRBJ1-3	.	CAISESRDSGNTIYF	TGTGCCATCAGTGAGTCCCGGGACTCTGGAAACACCATATATTTT
TRBV6-5	.	TRBJ1-5	.	CASSFSRVQPQHF	TGTGCCAGCAGTTTTTCCAGGGTTCAGCCCCAGCATTTT
TRBV4-1	.	TRBJ1-1	TRBD1	CASSQEGGQLSNTEAFF	TGCGCCAGCAGCCAAGAGGGGGGACAGTTGTCAAACACTGAAGCTTTCTTT
TRBV6-5	.	TRBJ2-7	TRBD1	CATTGDIIQGGEQYF	TGTGCCACGACAGGGGACATCATCCAGGGTGGGGAGCAGTACTTC
TRBV7-8	.	TRBJ2-1	TRBD1	CASSSDRDNEQFF	TGTGCCAGCAGCTCGGACAGGGACAATGAGCAGTTCTTC
TRBV10-1	.	TRBJ1-1	.	CASSESVGSSTEAFF	TGCGCCAGCAGTGAGTCGGTAGGGAGCAGCACTGAAGCTTTCTTT
TRBV19	.	TRBJ1-5	.	CASSIWRGGNQPQHF	TGTGCCAGTAGTATTTGGAGGGGCGGCAATCAGCCCCAGCATTTT
TRBV18	few	TRBJ2-7	.	CASSPSGGAGIYEQYF	TGTGCCAGCTCACCCTCAGGCGGGGCCGGGATCTACGAGCAGTACTTC
TRBV11-3	.	TRBJ2-2	.	CASSLGGAWQGGTGELFF	TGTGCCAGCAGCTTAGGAGGGGCATGGCAGGGGGGCACCGGGGAGCTGTTTTTT
TRBV19	.	TRBJ1-5	.	CASSISSETNQPQHF	TGTGCCAGTAGTATATCCAGCGAGACGAATCAGCCCCAGCATTTT
TRBV6-5	.	TRBJ2-7	.	CASSYSKGGEQYF	TGTGCCAGCAGTTACTCGAAAGGGGGCGAGCAGTACTTC
TRBV9	once	TRBJ2-7	TRBD1	CASSLGQVTYEQYF	TGTGCCAGCAGCTTGGGACAGGTTACCTACGAGCAGTACTTC
TRBV6-5	once	TRBJ2-7	TRBD1	CASRMGQGLSYEQYF	TGTGCCAGCAGAATGGGACAGGGGTTGTCCTACGAGCAGTACTTC
TRBV5-1	.	TRBJ2-2	TRBD1	CASSSLGQGDTGELFF	TGCGCCAGCAGTTCGCTGGGACAGGGCGACACCGGGGAGCTGTTTTTT
TRBV18	once	TRBJ2-2	.	CASSRQGSGNTGELFF	TGTGCCAGCTCAAGACAGGGTAGCGGGAACACCGGGGAGCTGTTTTTT
TRBV2	.	TRBJ1-2	.	CASSDQGLNYGYTF	TGTGCCAGCAGTGACCAGGGGCTTAACTATGGCTACACCTTC
TRBV2	.	TRBJ1-1	.	CASSFHTEAFF	TGTGCCAGCAGCTTCCACACTGAAGCTTTCTTT
TRBV4-1	.	TRBJ1-1	.	CASSHPTGTLPRNTEAFF	TGCGCCAGCAGCCACCCAACGGGAACCCTGCCCAGGAACACTGAAGCTTTCTTT
TRBV5-1	.	TRBJ1-2	TRBD1	CASSPPRTGGLNYGYTF	TGCGCCAGCAGCCCACCCCGGACAGGGGGACTTAACTATGGCTACACCTTC
TRBV30	.	TRBJ1-5	.	CAWSVRQGRGAQHF	TGTGCCTGGAGTGTAAGGCAGGGACGGGGGGCCCAGCATTTT
TRBV6-2/TRBV6-3	.	TRBJ2-3	TRBD2	CASSYSNRGGTYTDTQYF	TGTGCCAGCAGTTACTCTAACCGCGGGGGGACCTACACAGATACGCAGTATTTT
TRBV7-2	.	TRBJ2-5	.	CASSFQALVETQYF	TGTGCCAGCAGCTTTCAAGCCCTAGTGGAGACCCAGTACTTC
TRBV9	.	TRBJ2-1	.	CASSVGGGEQFF	TGTGCCAGCAGCGTAGGAGGAGGTGAGCAGTTCTTC
TRBV9	.	TRBJ1-6	.	CASSVVGDYNSPLHF	TGTGCCAGCAGCGTAGTCGGGGACTATAATTCACCCCTCCACTTT
TRBV2	.	TRBJ1-2	TRBD1	CASQTGNYGYTF	TGTGCCAGTCAGACAGGGAACTATGGCTACACCTTC
TRBV18	.	TRBJ1-6	.	CASSPGTYNSPLHF	TGTGCCAGCTCACCCGGGACCTATAATTCACCCCTCCACTTT
TRBV15	.	TRBJ1-1	.	CATNIRVGTEAFF	TGTGCCACCAATATCCGGGTGGGCACTGAAGCTTTCTTT
TRBV19	once	TRBJ1-1	.	CASSHTGYKDTEAFF	TGTGCCAGTAGTCACACAGGGTATAAGGACACTGAAGCTTTCTTT
TRBV30	.	TRBJ1-1	.	CAWRETGPEAFF	TGTGCCTGGAGGGAGACAGGCCCCGAAGCTTTCTTT
TRBV5-4	.	TRBJ2-3	.	CASTRGVTDTQYF	TGTGCCAGCACCCGGGGAGTCACAGATACGCAGTATTTT
TRBV6-2/TRBV6-3	.	TRBJ1-6	TRBD1	CASSYGDRGLFNSPLHF	TGTGCCAGCAGTTACGGGGACAGGGGCCTGTTTAATTCACCCCTCCACTTT
TRBV5-4	.	TRBJ2-3	TRBD1	CASSQSGTATDTQYF	TGTGCCAGCAGTCAATCCGGGACAGCTACAGATACGCAGTATTTT
TRBV16	.	TRBJ1-4	.	CASSQFSGTNEKLFF	TGTGCCAGCAGCCAATTCAGTGGAACTAATGAAAAACTGTTTTTT
TRBV5-4	.	TRBJ2-2	TRBD2	CASSGGLASSLTGELFF	TGTGCCAGCAGCGGTGGACTAGCTTCCTCGTTGACCGGGGAGCTGTTTTTT
TRBV11-1	.	TRBJ2-1	TRBD1	CASKGTGVYNEQFF	TGTGCCAGCAAAGGGACAGGGGTTTACAATGAGCAGTTCTTC
TRBV19	.	TRBJ2-1	.	CASNTGVGNEQFF	TGTGCCAGTAATACAGGCGTTGGAAATGAGCAGTTCTTC
TRBV27	.	TRBJ1-5	.	CASSLYGDNQPQHF	TGTGCCAGCAGTTTATACGGGGACAATCAGCCCCAGCATTTT
TRBV19	.	TRBJ1-1	.	CASSTNRDTEAFF	TGTGCCAGTAGTACCAACAGGGACACTGAAGCTTTCTTT
TRBV4-1	.	TRBJ1-4	.	CASSQRRASDREKLFF	TGCGCCAGCAGCCAACGCAGGGCCAGCGATCGGGAAAAACTGTTTTTT
TRBV9	.	TRBJ2-2	TRBD2	CASSVASSGGAGGELFF	TGTGCCAGCAGCGTAGCGTCCAGCGGGGGGGCCGGCGGGGAGCTGTTTTTT
TRBV12-3/TRBV12-4	.	TRBJ1-2	.	CASNWGRAHGYTF	TGTGCCAGCAATTGGGGCAGGGCTCACGGCTACACCTTC
TRBV19	.	TRBJ1-2	TRBD1	CASSGTPRDRGRGYTF	TGTGCCAGTAGTGGAACCCCCCGGGACAGGGGGCGCGGCTACACCTTC
TRBV12-3/TRBV12-4	.	TRBJ1-5	.	CASSLTGYQPQHF	TGTGCCAGCAGTTTAACGGGATATCAGCCCCAGCATTTT
TRBV27	.	TRBJ1-6	TRBD1	CASSLRQGNNSPLHF	TGTGCCAGCAGTCTCCGACAGGGAAATAATTCACCCCTCCACTTT
TRBV3-1/TRBV3-2	.	TRBJ1-1	TRBD1	CASSQRDRGRSEAFF	TGTGCCAGCAGCCAACGCGACAGGGGGCGGTCTGAAGCTTTCTTT
TRBV6-5	.	TRBJ1-1	.	CASSLAGTTGEAFF	TGTGCCAGCAGTCTAGCCGGGACAACGGGGGAAGCTTTCTTT
TRBV6-2/TRBV6-3	.	TRBJ1-1	.	CASGLDRLNTEAFF	TGTGCCAGCGGCCTGGACAGATTGAACACTGAAGCTTTCTTT
TRBV7-2	.	TRBJ2-5	.	CASSLGGAGQETQYF	TGTGCCAGCAGCTTGGGGGGGGCAGGGCAAGAGACCCAGTACTTC
TRBV5-1	.	TRBJ1-2	.	CASSLGAAYGYTF	TGCGCCAGCAGCTTGGGGGCAGCCTATGGCTACACCTTC